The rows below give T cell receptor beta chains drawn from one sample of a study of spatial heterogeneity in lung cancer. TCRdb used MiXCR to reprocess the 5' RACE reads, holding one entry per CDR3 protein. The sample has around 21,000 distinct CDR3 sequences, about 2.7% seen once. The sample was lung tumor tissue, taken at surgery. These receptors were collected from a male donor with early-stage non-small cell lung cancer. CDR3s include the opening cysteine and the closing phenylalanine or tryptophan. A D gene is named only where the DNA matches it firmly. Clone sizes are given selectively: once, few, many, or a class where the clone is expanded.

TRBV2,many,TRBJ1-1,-,CASSVFNTEAFF,TGTGCCAGCAGTGTGTTTAACACTGAAGCTTTCTTT
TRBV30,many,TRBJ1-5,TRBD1,CAWSGTGPQHF,TGTGCCTGGAGTGGGACAGGACCCCAGCATTTT
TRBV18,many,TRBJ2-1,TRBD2,CASSPPSGRVWNEQFF,TGTGCCAGCTCTCCCCCTAGCGGGAGGGTTTGGAATGAGCAGTTCTTC
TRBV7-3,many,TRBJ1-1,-,CASSLSVNTEAFF,TGTGCCAGCAGCTTATCGGTGAACACTGAAGCTTTCTTT
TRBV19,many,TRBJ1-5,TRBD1,CATEDRVGQPQHF,TGTGCCACCGAAGACAGGGTCGGTCAGCCCCAGCATTTT
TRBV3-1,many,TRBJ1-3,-,CASSQGSGNTIYF,TGTGCCAGCAGCCAAGGGTCCGGAAACACCATATATTTT
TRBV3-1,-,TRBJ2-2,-,CASSQGAAGELFF,TGTGCCAGCAGCCAAGGGGCCGCCGGGGAGCTGTTTTTT
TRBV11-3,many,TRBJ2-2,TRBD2,CASSLDLTSGSGTGELFF,TGTGCCAGCAGCTTAGATTTGACTAGCGGGAGCGGAACCGGGGAGCTGTTTTTT
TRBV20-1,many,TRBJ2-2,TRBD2,CSARPGTSGTLTGELFF,TGCAGTGCTAGACCCGGGACTAGCGGGACTCTCACCGGGGAGCTGTTTTTT
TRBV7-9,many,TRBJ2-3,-,CASSLDKGGNTDTQYF,TGTGCCAGCAGCTTAGATAAAGGCGGCAACACAGATACGCAGTATTTT
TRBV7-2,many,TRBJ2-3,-,CASSFYWGLDTQYF,TGTGCCAGCAGCTTTTATTGGGGGCTAGATACGCAGTATTTT
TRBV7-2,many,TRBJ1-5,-,CASSLGRYQPQHF,TGTGCCAGCAGCTTAGGTCGGTATCAGCCCCAGCATTTT
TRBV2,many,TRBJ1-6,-,CASSGVGMDSPLHF,TGTGCCAGCAGTGGTGTGGGAATGGATTCACCCCTCCACTTT
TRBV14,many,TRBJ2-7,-,CASSQAVSYEQYF,TGTGCCAGCAGCCAGGCGGTCTCCTACGAGCAGTACTTC
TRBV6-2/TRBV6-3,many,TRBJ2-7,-,CASSRGTLPDPYEQYF,TGTGCCAGCAGCCGGGGGACCTTACCCGATCCCTACGAGCAGTACTTC
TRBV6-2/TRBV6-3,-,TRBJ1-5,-,CASRPRQPAVSQHF,TGTGCCAGCAGGCCCAGGCAGCCCGCTGTGTCCCAGCATTTT
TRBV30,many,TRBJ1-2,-,CARSWGNNYGYTF,TGTGCCCGGAGTTGGGGAAATAACTATGGCTACACCTTC
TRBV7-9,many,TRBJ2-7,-,CASSLEQGTEQYF,TGTGCCAGCAGCTTAGAGCAGGGGACCGAGCAGTACTTC
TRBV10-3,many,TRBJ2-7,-,CASEPGSSYEQYF,TGTGCCAGTGAGCCGGGGAGCTCCTACGAGCAGTACTTC
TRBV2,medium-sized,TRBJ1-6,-,CASTTVPGGYNSPLHF,TGTGCCAGCACAACCGTTCCGGGAGGCTATAATTCACCCCTCCACTTT
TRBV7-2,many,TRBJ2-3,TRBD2,CASSLGPSGSTGDTQYF,TGTGCCAGCAGCTTAGGCCCTAGCGGGAGTACGGGAGATACGCAGTATTTT
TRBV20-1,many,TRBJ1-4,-,CSASPAGEGNEKLFF,TGCAGTGCTAGCCCCGCGGGGGAGGGAAATGAAAAACTGTTTTTT
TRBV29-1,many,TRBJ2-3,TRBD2,CSVILAGGPNTQYF,TGCAGCGTTATACTAGCGGGAGGGCCGAATACGCAGTATTTT
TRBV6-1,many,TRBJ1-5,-,CASRRSGGNQPQHF,TGTGCCAGCAGGAGGTCAGGGGGCAATCAGCCCCAGCATTTT
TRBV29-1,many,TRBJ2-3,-,CSVEAFQGTDTQYF,TGCAGCGTTGAAGCATTCCAGGGGACAGATACGCAGTATTTT
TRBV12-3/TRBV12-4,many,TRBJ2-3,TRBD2,CASSLALSTSGRTQYF,TGTGCCAGCAGTTTAGCCTTATCGACTAGCGGGAGAACGCAGTATTTT
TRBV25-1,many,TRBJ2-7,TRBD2,CASSGLAGAYEQYF,TGTGCCAGCAGTGGACTAGCGGGGGCCTACGAGCAGTACTTC
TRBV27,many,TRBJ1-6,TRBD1,CASSSRGYGSPLHF,TGTGCCAGCAGTTCCAGGGGGTACGGCTCACCCCTCCACTTT
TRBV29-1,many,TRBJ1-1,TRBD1,CSVPGQGKMNTEAFF,TGCAGCGTACCGGGACAGGGAAAAATGAACACTGAAGCTTTCTTT
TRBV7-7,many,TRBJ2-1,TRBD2,CASSLGTSGSFNEQFF,TGTGCTAGCAGCTTAGGGACTAGCGGGTCATTCAATGAGCAGTTCTTC
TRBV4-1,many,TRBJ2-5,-,CASSQDGRLAETQYF,TGCGCCAGCAGCCAAGATGGCAGGCTCGCAGAGACCCAGTACTTC
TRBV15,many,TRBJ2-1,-,CATSRPGEAGSEQFF,TGTGCCACCAGCAGACCGGGGGAGGCGGGAAGTGAGCAGTTCTTC